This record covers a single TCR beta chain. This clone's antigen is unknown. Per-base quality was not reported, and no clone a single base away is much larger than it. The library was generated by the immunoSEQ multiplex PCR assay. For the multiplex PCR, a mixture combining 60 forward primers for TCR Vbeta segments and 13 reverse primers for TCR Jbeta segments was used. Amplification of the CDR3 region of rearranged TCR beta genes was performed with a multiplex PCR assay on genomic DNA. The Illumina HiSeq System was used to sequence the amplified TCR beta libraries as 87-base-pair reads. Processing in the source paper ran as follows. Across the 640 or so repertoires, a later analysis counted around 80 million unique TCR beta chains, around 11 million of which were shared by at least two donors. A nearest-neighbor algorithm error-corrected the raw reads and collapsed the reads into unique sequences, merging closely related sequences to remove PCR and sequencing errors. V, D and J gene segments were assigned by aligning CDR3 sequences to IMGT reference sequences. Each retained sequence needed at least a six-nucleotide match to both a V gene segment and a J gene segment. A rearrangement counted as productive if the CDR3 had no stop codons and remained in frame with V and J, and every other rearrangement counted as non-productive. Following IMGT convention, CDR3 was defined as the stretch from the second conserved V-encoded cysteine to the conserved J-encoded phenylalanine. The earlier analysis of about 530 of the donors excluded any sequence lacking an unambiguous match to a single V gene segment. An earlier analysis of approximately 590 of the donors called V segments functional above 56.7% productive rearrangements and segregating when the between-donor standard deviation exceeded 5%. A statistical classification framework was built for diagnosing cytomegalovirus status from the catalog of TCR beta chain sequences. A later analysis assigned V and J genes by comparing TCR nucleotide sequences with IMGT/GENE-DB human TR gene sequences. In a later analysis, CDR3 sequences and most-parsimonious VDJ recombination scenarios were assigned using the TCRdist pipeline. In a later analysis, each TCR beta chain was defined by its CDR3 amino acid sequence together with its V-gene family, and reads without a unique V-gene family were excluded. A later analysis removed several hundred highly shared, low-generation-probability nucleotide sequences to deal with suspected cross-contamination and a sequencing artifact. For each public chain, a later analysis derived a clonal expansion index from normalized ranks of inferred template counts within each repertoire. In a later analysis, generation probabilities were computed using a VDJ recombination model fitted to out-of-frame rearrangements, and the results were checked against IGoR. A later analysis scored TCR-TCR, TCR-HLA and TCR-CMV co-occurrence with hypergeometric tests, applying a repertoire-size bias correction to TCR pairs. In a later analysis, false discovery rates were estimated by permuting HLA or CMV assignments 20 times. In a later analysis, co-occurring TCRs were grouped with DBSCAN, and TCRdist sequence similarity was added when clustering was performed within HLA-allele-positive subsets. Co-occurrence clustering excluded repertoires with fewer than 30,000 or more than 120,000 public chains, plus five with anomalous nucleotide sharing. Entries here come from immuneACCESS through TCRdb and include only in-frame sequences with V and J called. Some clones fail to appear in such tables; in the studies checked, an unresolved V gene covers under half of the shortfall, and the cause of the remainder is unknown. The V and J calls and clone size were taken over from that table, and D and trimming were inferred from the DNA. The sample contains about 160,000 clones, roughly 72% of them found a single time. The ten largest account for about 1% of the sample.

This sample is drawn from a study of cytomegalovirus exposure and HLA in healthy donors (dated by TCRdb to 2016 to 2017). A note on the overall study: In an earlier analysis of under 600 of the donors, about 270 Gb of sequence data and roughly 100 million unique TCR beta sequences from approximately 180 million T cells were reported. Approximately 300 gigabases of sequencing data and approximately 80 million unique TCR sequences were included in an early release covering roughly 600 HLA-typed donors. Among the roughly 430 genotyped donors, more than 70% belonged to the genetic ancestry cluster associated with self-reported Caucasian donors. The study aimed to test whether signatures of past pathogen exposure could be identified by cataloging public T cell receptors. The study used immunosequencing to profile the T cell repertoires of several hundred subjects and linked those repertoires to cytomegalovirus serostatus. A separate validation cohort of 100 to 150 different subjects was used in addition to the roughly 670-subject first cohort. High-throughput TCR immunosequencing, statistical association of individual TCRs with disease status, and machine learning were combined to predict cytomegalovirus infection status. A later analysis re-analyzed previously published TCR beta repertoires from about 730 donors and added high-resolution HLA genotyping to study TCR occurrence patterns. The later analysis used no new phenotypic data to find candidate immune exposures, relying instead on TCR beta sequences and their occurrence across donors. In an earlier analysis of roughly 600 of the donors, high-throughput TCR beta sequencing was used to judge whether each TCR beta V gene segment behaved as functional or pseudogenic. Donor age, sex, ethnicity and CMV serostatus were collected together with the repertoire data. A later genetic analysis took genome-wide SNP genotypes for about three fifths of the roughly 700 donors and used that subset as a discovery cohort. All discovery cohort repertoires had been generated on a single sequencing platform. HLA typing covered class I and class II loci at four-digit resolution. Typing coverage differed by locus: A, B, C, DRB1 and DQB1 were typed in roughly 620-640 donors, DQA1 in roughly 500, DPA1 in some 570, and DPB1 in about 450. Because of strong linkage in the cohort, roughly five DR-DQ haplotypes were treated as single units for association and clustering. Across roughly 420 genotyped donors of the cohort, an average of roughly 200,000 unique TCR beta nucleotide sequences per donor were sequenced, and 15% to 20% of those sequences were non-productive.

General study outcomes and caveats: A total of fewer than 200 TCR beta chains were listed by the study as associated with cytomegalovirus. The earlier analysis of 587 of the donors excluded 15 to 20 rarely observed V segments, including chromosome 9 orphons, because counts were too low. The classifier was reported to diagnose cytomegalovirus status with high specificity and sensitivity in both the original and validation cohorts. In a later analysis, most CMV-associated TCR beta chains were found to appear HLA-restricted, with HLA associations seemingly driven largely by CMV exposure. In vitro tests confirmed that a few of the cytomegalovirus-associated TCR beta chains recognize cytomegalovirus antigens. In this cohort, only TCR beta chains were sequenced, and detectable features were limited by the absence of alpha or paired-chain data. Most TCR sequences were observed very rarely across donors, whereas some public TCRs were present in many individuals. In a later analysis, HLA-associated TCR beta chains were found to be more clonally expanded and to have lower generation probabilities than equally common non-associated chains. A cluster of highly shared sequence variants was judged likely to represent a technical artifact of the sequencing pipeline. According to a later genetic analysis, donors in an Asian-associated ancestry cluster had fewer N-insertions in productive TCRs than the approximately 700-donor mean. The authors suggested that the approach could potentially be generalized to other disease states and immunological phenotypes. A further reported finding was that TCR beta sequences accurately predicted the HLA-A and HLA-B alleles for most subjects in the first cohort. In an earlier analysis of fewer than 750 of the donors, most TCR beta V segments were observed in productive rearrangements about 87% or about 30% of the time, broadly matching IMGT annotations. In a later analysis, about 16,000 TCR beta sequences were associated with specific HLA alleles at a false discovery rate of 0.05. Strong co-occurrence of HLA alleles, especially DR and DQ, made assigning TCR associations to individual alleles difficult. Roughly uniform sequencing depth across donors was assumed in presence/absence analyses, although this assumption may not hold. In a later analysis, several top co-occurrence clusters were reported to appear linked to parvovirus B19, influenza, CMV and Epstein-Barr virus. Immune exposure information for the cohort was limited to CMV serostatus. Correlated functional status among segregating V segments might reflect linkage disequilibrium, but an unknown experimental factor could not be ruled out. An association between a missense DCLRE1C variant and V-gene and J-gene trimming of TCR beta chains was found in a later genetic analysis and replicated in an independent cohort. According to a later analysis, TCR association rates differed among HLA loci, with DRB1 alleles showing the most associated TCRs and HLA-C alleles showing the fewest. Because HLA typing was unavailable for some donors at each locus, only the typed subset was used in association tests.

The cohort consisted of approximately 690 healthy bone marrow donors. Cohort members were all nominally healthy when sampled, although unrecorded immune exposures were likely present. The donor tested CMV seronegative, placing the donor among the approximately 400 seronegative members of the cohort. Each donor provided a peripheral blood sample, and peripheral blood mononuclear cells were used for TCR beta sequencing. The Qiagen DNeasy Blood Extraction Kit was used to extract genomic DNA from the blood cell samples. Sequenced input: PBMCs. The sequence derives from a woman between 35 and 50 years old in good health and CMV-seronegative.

The CDR3 amino acid sequence is: CAISEGGPPGQYF. The DNA is as follows: TGTGCCATCAGTGAAGGAGGCCCTCCCGGACAGTATTTT. The rearranged segments are TRBV10-3 and TRBJ2-3; tentative D gene TRBD2, with 5 bases matching. From the germline V gene, CDR1 is ENHRY and CDR2 is SYGVKD. Including cysteine and phenylalanine, the CDR3 has 13 amino acids. CDR3 DNA only is kept here, 39 bases in frame from base 1. V gives up 3 bases and J gives up 12 bases, and the segment between their germline ends measures 16 bases.